This entry lists 25 T cell receptor beta chains sequenced from one sample in a study of blood T cell repertoires in COVID-19. TCRdb's table, derived via immunoSEQ multiplex PCR, lists solely in-frame clones and lacks some. Here the sample spans 400,000 or so clones, about 88% being singletons. The sample taken for sequencing was peripheral blood. The origin of the receptors is a woman aged 35 to 49 with COVID-19, enrolled during active disease.

J is TRBJ1-1 and V is TRBV2, with TRBD1 as a possible D gene (6 bases). V lost 2 bases and J 3 bases, leaving 19 bases between the germline ends. Germline assignment: CDR1 SNHLY and CDR2 FYNNEI. There are 17 residues in the CDR3. The CDR3 nucleotides are TGTGCCAGCAGTGAAACCCCCAGGGGTCCTAAAGACACTGAAGCTTTCTTT. Translated: CASSETPRGPKDTEAFF.

The V and J genes are TRBV7-9 and TRBJ2-2; 8 bases agree with TRBD2. V trimming: 10 bases; J trimming: 4 bases; junction bases outside the gene matches: 11. The CDR3 spans 15 residues. Per germline, CDR1 SEHNR and CDR2 FQNEAQ (reference sequence). The CDR3 region has the DNA TGTGCCACCCCGGGGGGGCTAGCGGGCACCGGGGAGCTGTTTTTT. Its protein is CATPGGLAGTGELFF.

The chain uses TRBV7-9 and TRBJ1-1, with 11 nucleotides matching TRBD1. Unmatched junction bases numbered 6, after V lost 5 bases and J lost 1 base. The V gene's germline CDR1 is SEHNR and CDR2 FQNEAQ (reference sequence). CDR3 length equals 16 residues. CDR3: CASSHRTGGANTEAFF. In DNA, the CDR3 is TGTGCCAGCAGCCATCGGACAGGGGGCGCGAACACTGAAGCTTTCTTT.

This chain uses TRBV7-2 with TRBJ1-2; D unresolved. Trimming pared 1 base from V and 4 bases from J, leaving 7 bases between. The CDR3 runs to 13 residues. Germline values: CDR1 SGHTA, CDR2 FQGNSA. Written as DNA, the CDR3 is TGTGCCAGCAGCTTAGACACCAGCTATGGCTACACCTTC. This sequence encodes CASSLDTSYGYTF.

The genes are TRBV19 and TRBJ1-4; tentative D call: TRBD1 (5 bases). V gave up 6 bases and J gave up 5 bases, with 19 bases separating them. The CDR3 has 16 amino acids. Germline V CDR1 and CDR2: LNHDA, SQIVND (reference sequence). CDR3 amino acids: CASSTIPGRGNEKLFF. Written as DNA, the CDR3 is TGTGCCAGTAGCACCATTCCGGGACGGGGGAATGAAAAACTGTTTTTT.

This clone was picked up one time. The rearrangement joins TRBV13 to TRBJ1-2, with a weak D call TRBD1 (6 bases). The CDR3 has 15 residues. Per germline, CDR1 PRHDT and CDR2 FYEKMQ (reference sequence). V was pared by 1 base and J by 4 bases, with 13 bases between. DNA for the CDR3: TGTGCCAGCAGCTTAGTGGACAGACACTCCTATGGCTACACCTTC. Its translation: CASSLVDRHSYGYTF.

V and J are TRBV6-5 and TRBJ1-1, with D possibly being TRBD1 (5 bases). Trimming removed 7 bases from V and 6 bases from J, with 18 bases in between. Germline values: CDR1 MNHEY, CDR2 SVGAGI. This CDR3 is 14 amino acids long. The CDR3 DNA is TGTGCCAGCACTAAGACGGGGGATTTCGCTGAAGCTTTCTTT. Protein product: CASTKTGDFAEAFF.

Worth noting for this clone: The same CDR3 is also encoded by other DNA sequences in this sample. This chain joins TRBV7-2 and TRBJ1-1; D gene ambiguous. Germline-derived CDR1 and CDR2 are SGHTA and FQGNSA. Between the trimmed V and J ends, which lost 4 bases and 5 bases, there was a span of 11 bases. This CDR3 is 13 amino acids long. The chain's CDR3 is CASSSSEGTEAFF. The CDR3 DNA is TGTGCCAGCAGCTCATCTGAGGGAACTGAAGCTTTCTTT.

The chain is built from TRBV4-1 and TRBJ1-5, with D unclear. The ends were cut back, 2 bases at V and 7 bases at J, with 15 bases in the middle. The CDR3 totals 15 residues. Per germline, CDR1 MGHRA and CDR2 YSYEKL. CDR3 sequence reads: CASSQLSSREQPQHF. The CDR3 nucleotides are TGCGCCAGCAGCCAACTTTCGTCGAGAGAACAGCCCCAGCATTTT.

The chain joins TRBV6-6 to TRBJ1-2; D is ambiguous. The CDR3 has 13 residues. Trimming pared 8 bases from V and 1 base from J, leaving 11 bases between. Germline CDR1 is MNHNY and CDR2 is SVGAGI (reference sequence). The CDR3 sequence: CASRRLLNYGYTF. DNA of the CDR3: TGTGCCAGCCGCCGACTGCTTAACTATGGCTACACCTTC.

This clone has only one observation. The chain employs TRBV19 and TRBJ1-1, with TRBD1 as a possible D gene (5 bases). Germline V lookup: CDR1 LNHDA, CDR2 SQIVND (reference sequence). V was clipped by 7 bases and J by 8 bases, with 14 bases between them. The CDR3 sequence is 12 residues long. As DNA, the CDR3 is TGTGCCAGTAAACTTCGCCAGGGAGAAGCTTTCTTT. This sequence encodes CASKLRQGEAFF.

J is TRBJ1-2 and V is TRBV25-1; D unclear. This CDR3 comprises 13 residues. Germline CDR1 MGHDK, CDR2 SYGVNS. With 6 bases removed from V and 8 bases from J, the gap between germline ends came to 16 bases. The CDR3 nucleotides read TGTGCCAGCAGCTCTCCGTCAGGTGTGGGCTACACCTTC. Its translation is CASSSPSGVGYTF.

This chain links TRBV19 with TRBJ2-3; TRBD2 matches at 9 bases. The CDR3 is made up of 14 amino acids. Germline CDR1 is LNHDA and CDR2 is SQIVND (reference sequence). V gave up 2 bases and J gave up 7 bases; unmatched junction bases: 4. CDR3 nucleotides: TGTGCCAGTAGTATATCTAGCGGGACGCATACGCAGTATTTT. Protein product: CASSISSGTHTQYF.

V gene TRBV2 combines with J gene TRBJ2-1, with 11 bases aligning to TRBD2. V trimming: 4 bases; J trimming: 10 bases; junction bases outside the gene matches: 9. The CDR3 consists of 15 residues. Germline CDR1 and CDR2: SNHLY and FYNNEI. CDR3 nucleotides: TGTGCCAGCAGTGTTGCGACTAGCGGGACTAAGGAGCAGTTCTTC. It is translated as CASSVATSGTKEQFF.

Only one count was recorded for this clone. This chain joins TRBV2 and TRBJ2-4; TRBD1 aligns across 10 bases. Unmatched junction bases numbered 13, after V lost 6 bases and J lost 14 bases. The CDR3 totals 14 residues. Germline assignment: CDR1 SNHLY and CDR2 FYNNEI. Written as DNA, the CDR3 is TGTGCCAGCAGCCCGCCGGGACAGGGGATCGGGGAGTACTTC. It encodes CASSPPGQGIGEYF.

The V and J genes are TRBV19 and TRBJ1-1; no definite D call. This CDR3 comprises 15 residues. Deletions cut 7 bases from V and 1 base from J, with 16 bases between. Germline loops: CDR1 LNHDA, CDR2 SQIVND (reference sequence). CDR3 sequence (DNA): TGTGCCAGTACTAATTATGGGGAGTCGAACACTGAAGCTTTCTTT. Its translation: CASTNYGESNTEAFF.

The V call is TRBV9, the J call TRBJ2-1; D unresolved. The CDR3 has 15 amino acids. Germline CDR1 and CDR2: SGDLS and YYNGEE. The V gene lost 3 bases and the J gene lost 6 bases, with 16 bases spanning the gap. CDR3 bases: TGTGCCAGCAGCGCCGCTTCCACCCTAACCAATGAGCAGTTCTTC. Its protein is CASSAASTLTNEQFF.

This clone was detected once. This chain links TRBV7-2 with TRBJ2-7; D is unclear. Deletions cut 5 bases from V and 4 bases from J, with 15 bases between. This CDR3 contains 14 residues. Germline V gene data show CDR1 as SGHTA and CDR2 as FQGNSA. The chain's CDR3 is CASSPILDTYEQYF. The CDR3 DNA reads as TGTGCCAGCAGCCCAATATTAGACACGTACGAGCAGTACTTC.

The rearrangement joins TRBV7-9 to TRBJ1-1; TRBD1 agrees at 7 bases. Trimming cost V 8 bases and J 3 bases; bases outside gene matches: 6. The CDR3 consists of 13 residues. Germline CDR1 and CDR2: SEHNR and FQNEAQ (reference sequence). DNA for the CDR3: TGTGCCAGCCTACGACAGGGACACACTGAAGCTTTCTTT. Translation: CASLRQGHTEAFF.

This chain links TRBV18 with TRBJ2-5; 15 bases fit TRBD2. The germline CDR1 and CDR2 sequences are KGHSH and LQKENI. V was clipped by 2 bases and J by 1 base; unmatched bases: 8. The CDR3 length is 19 residues. The CDR3 DNA reads TGTGCCAGCTCACCATCTCTCGGACTAGCGGGAGGGCTCCAAGAGACCCAGTACTTC. Its protein is CASSPSLGLAGGLQETQYF. The complete variable domain, with remaining parts taken from reference TRBV18 and TRBJ2-5, reads NAGVMQNPRHLVRRRGQEARLRCSPMKGHSHVYWYRQLPEEGLKFMVYLQKENIIDESGMPKERFSAEFPKEGPSILRIQQVVRGDSAAYFCASSPSLGLAGGLQETQYFGPGTRLLVL.

This clone was found once. This rearrangement joins TRBV5-1 to TRBJ1-6; TRBD1 might be the D (6 bases). Trimming cost V 2 bases and J 7 bases, with 10 bases left between them. Germline lookup yields CDR1 SGHRS and CDR2 YFSETQ. The CDR3 covers 14 residues. The chain's CDR3 is CASSLQGQNSPLHF. The CDR3 region has the DNA TGCGCCAGCAGCTTACAGGGCCAGAATTCACCCCTCCACTTT.

This clone was counted between two and nine times. This rearrangement joins TRBV19 to TRBJ1-6, with 7 bases identical to TRBD1. The CDR3 spans 13 residues. V was clipped by 6 bases and J by 10 bases; unmatched bases: 6. Germline-derived CDR1 and CDR2 are LNHDA and SQIVND (reference sequence). The CDR3 DNA follows: TGTGCCAGTAGATCGACAGGGAGGTCACCCCTCCACTTT. It yields the protein CASRSTGRSPLHF.

The V gene is TRBV29-1, the J gene TRBJ2-1, with D possibly matching TRBD2 (5 bases). In germline, CDR1 is SQVTM, CDR2 ANQGSEA. V shed 3 bases and J shed 0 bases, with 15 bases lying between them. The CDR3 covers 16 residues. The CDR3 DNA reads TGCAGCGTTGAGAGGACTGCCGAGAGCTCCTACAATGAGCAGTTCTTC. Translation gives CSVERTAESSYNEQFF.

In this sample, this clone turned up once. This rearrangement joins TRBV6-9 to TRBJ2-7, with 12 positions matching TRBD1. The CDR3 has 16 amino acids. The germline CDR1 and CDR2 sequences are MNHGY and SVAAGI. The V gene end was trimmed by 4 bases and the J gene end by 3 bases; junction bases not matched to a gene: 7. The CDR3 DNA reads TGTGCCAGCAGTTCATCCGGGACAGGGGGCCGCTACGAGCAGTACTTC. Amino acids: CASSSSGTGGRYEQYF.

The chain is built from TRBV5-1 and TRBJ2-3; 9 nucleotides match TRBD2. Looked up from germline, CDR1 is SGHRS and CDR2 is YFSETQ. CDR3 size: 18 residues. With V trimmed by 0 bases and J by 0 bases, 8 bases remained unmatched. This CDR3 is CASSLGQAGGRSTDTQYF. CDR3 in DNA: TGCGCCAGCAGCTTGGGACAAGCGGGGGGCCGCAGCACAGATACGCAGTATTTT.